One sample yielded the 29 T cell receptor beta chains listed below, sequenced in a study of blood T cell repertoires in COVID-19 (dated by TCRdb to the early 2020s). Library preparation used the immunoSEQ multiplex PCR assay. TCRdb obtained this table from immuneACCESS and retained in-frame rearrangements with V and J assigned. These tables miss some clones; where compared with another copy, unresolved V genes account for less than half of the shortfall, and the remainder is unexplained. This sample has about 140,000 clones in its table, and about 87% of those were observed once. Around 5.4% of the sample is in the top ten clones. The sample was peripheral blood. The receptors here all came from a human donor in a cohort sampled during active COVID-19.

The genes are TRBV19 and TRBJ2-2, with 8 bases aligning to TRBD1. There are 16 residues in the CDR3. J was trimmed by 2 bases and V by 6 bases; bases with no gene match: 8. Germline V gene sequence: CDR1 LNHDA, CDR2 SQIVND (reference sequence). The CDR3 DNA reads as TGTGCCAGTAGGGGGGACAGGCTCCTTAACACCGGGGAGCTGTTTTTT. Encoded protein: CASRGDRLLNTGELFF.

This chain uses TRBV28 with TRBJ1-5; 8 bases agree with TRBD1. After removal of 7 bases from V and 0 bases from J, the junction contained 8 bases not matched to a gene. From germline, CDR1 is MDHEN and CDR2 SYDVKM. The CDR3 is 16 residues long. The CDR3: CASTLQGAYSNQPQHF. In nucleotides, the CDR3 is TGTGCCAGCACCCTGCAGGGGGCGTATAGCAATCAGCCCCAGCATTTT. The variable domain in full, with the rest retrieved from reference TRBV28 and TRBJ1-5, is DVKVTQSSRYLVKRTGEKVFLECVQDMDHENMFWYRQDPGLGLRLIYFSYDVKMKEKGDIPEGYSVSREKKERFSLILESASTNQTSMYLCASTLQGAYSNQPQHFGDGTRLSIL.

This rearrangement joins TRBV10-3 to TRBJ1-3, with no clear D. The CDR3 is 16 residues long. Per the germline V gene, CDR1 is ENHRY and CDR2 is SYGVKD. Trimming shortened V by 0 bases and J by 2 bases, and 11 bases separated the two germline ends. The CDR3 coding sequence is TGTGCCATCAGTGAGTCGAGGGCCGGGGCTGGAAACACCATATATTTT. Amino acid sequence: CAISESRAGAGNTIYF.

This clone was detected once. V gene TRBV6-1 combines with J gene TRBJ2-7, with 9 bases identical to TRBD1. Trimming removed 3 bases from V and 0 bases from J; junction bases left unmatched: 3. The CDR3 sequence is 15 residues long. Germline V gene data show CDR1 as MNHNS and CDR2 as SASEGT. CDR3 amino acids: CASSDTGGASYEQYF. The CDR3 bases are TGTGCCAGCAGTGACACAGGGGGCGCCTCCTACGAGCAGTACTTC.

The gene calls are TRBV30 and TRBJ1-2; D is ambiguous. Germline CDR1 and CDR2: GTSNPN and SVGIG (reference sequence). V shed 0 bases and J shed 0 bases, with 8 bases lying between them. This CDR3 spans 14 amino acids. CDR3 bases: TGTGCCTGGAGTGTACTAGGAGCTAACTATGGCTACACCTTC. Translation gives CAWSVLGANYGYTF. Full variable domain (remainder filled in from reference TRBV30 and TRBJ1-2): SQTIHQWPATLVQPVGSPLSLECTVEGTSNPNLYWYRQAAGRGLQLLFYSVGIGQISSEVPQNLSASRPQDRQFILSSKKLLLSDSGFYLCAWSVLGANYGYTFGSGTRLTVV.

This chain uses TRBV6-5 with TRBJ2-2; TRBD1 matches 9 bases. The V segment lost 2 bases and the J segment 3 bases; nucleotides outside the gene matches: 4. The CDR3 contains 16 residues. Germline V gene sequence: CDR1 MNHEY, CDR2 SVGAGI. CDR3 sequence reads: CASSYEQGADTGELFF. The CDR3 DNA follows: TGTGCCAGCAGTTACGAACAGGGGGCTGACACCGGGGAGCTGTTTTTT.

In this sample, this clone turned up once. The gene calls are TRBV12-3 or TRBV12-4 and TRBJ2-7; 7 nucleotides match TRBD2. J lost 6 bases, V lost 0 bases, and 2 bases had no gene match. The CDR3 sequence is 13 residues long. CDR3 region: CASSLAGGVEQYF. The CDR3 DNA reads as TGTGCCAGCAGTTTAGCGGGAGGGGTCGAGCAGTACTTC.

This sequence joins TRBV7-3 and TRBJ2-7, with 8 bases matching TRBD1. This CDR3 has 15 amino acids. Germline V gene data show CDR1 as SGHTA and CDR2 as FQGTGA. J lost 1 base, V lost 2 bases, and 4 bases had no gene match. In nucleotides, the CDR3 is TGTGCCAGCAGCTTAGGAGGGACAGGATCCTACGAGCAGTACTTC. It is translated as CASSLGGTGSYEQYF.

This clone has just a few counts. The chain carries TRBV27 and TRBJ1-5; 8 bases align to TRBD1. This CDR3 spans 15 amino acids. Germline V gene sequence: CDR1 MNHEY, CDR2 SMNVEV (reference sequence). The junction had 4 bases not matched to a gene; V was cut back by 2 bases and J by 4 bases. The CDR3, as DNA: TGTGCCAGCAGTTTAGGCCGGACAGGGAATCAGCCCCAGCATTTT. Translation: CASSLGRTGNQPQHF.

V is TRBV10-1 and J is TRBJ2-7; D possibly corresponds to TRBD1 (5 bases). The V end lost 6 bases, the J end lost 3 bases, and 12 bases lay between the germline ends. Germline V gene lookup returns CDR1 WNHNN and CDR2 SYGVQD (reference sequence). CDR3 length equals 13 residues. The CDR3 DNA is TGCGCCAGCAGACCCGGACATTTCTACGAGCAGTACTTC. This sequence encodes CASRPGHFYEQYF.

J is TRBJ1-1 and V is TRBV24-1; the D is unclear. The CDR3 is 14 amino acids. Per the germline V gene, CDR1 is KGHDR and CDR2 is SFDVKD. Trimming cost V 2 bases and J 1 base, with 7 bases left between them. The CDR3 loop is CATSDSSPNTEAFF. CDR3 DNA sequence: TGTGCCACCAGTGATTCGAGCCCGAACACTGAAGCTTTCTTT.

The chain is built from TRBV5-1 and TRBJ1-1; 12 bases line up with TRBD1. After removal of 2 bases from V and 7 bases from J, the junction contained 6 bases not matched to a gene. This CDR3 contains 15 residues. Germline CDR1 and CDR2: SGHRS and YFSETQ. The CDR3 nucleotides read TGCGCCAGCAGCTTAGGGACAGGGGGCGCGGGTGAAGCTTTCTTT. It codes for CASSLGTGGAGEAFF.

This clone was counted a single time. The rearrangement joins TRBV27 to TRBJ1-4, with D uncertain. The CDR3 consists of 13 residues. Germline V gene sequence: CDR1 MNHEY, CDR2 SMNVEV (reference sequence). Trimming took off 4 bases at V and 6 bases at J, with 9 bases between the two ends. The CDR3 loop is CASSSAVYEKLFF. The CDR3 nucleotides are TGTGCCAGCAGTTCCGCGGTTTATGAAAAACTGTTTTTT.

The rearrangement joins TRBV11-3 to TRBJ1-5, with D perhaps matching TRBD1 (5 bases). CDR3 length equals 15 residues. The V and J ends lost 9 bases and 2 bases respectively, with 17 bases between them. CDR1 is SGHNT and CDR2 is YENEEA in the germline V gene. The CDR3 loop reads CARARSGGGNQPQHF. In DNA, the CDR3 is TGTGCCAGAGCGAGGTCGGGGGGGGGCAATCAGCCCCAGCATTTT.

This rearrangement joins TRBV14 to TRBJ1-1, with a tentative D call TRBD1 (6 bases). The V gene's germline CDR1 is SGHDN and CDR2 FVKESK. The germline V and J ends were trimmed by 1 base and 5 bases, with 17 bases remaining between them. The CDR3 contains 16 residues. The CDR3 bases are TGTGCCAGCAGCCAAGTAGTACAGGGTAAGAGAACTGAAGCTTTCTTT. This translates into CASSQVVQGKRTEAFF.

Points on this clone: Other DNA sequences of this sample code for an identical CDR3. CDR3 nucleotide sequence: TGCGCCAGCAGCCTGCAGGGTTCAACTAATGAAAAACTGTTTTTT. Translated, it gives CASSLQGSTNEKLFF. The gene calls are TRBV5-1 and TRBJ1-4, with TRBD1 as a possible D gene (5 bases). V gave up 4 bases and J gave up 0 bases, with 10 bases separating them. The CDR3 spans 15 residues. Looked up from germline, CDR1 is SGHRS and CDR2 is YFSETQ.

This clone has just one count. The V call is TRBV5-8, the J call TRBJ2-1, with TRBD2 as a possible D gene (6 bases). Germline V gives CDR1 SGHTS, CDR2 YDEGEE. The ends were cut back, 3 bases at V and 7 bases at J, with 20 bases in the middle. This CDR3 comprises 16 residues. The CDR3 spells CASSSGVRRDLNEQFF. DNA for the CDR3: TGTGCCAGCAGCTCGGGGGTTCGCAGGGACTTAAATGAGCAGTTCTTC.

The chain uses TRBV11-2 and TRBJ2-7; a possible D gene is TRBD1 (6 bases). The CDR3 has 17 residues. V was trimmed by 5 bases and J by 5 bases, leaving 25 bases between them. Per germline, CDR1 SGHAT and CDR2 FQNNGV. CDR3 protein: CASSPTNPWTAFHEQYF. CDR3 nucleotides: TGTGCCAGCAGCCCCACCAACCCCTGGACAGCATTTCACGAGCAGTACTTC.

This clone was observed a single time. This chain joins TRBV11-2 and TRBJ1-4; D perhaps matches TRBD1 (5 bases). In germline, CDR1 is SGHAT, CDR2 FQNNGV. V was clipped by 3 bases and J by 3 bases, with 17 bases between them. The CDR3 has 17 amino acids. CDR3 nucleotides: TGTGCCAGCAGCTTGGTCATGGGGGGTAGTTCTAATGAAAAACTGTTTTTT. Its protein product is CASSLVMGGSSNEKLFF.

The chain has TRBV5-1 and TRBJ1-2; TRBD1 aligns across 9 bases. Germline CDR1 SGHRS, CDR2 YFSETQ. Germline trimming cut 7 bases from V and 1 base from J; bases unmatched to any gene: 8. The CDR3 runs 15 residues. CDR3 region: CASATRDRVNYGYTF. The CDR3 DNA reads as TGCGCCAGCGCTACTCGGGACAGGGTTAACTATGGCTACACCTTC.

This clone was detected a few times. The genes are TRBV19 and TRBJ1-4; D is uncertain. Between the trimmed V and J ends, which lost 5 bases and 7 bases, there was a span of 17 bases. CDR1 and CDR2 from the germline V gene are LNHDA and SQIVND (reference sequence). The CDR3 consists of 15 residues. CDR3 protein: CASSPTRSASEKLFF. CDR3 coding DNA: TGTGCCAGTAGTCCCACGAGGTCGGCGAGTGAAAAACTGTTTTTT.

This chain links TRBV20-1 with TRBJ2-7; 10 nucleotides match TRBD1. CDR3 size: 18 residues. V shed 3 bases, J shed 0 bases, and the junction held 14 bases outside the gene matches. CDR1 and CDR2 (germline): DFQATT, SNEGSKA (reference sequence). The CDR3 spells CSASAGQGISRSSYEQYF. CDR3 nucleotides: TGCAGTGCTAGTGCGGGACAGGGGATTTCTCGGAGCTCCTACGAGCAGTACTTC.

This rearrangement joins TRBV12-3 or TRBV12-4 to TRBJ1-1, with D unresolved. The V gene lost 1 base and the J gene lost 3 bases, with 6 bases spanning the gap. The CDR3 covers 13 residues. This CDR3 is CASSLVLYTEAFF. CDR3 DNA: TGTGCCAGCAGTTTAGTACTCTACACTGAAGCTTTCTTT.

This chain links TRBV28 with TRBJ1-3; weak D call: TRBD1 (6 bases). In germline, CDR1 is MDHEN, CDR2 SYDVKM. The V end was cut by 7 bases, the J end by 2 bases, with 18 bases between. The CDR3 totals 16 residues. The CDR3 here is CASMMGGARTGNTIYF. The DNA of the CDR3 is TGTGCCAGCATGATGGGGGGGGCGCGGACTGGAAACACCATATATTTT.

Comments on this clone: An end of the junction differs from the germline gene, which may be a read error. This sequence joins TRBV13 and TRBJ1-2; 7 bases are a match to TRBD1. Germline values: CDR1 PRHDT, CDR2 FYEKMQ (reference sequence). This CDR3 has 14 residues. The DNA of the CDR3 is TGTGCCAGCAGCTTAGGGGGGACAGCTTATGGCCACACCTTC. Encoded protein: CASSLGGTAYGHTF. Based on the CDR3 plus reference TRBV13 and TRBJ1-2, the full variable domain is AAGVIQSPRHLIKEKRETATLKCYPIPRHDTVYWYQQGPGQDPQFLISFYEKMQSDKGSIPDRFSAQQFSDYHSELNMSSLELGDSALYFCASSLGGTAYGHTFGSGTRLTVV.

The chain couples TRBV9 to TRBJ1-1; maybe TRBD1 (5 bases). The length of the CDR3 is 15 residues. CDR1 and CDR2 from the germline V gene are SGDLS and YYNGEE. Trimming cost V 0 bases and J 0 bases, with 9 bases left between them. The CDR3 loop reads CASSVEGRVNTEAFF. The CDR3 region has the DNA TGTGCCAGCAGCGTAGAAGGCAGGGTGAACACTGAAGCTTTCTTT.

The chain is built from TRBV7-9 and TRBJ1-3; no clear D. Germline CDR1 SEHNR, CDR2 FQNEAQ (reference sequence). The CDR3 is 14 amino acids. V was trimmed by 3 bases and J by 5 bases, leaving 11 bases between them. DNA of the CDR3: TGTGCCAGCAGCTTGTTGCGGGGTAGAAACACCATATATTTT. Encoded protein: CASSLLRGRNTIYF.

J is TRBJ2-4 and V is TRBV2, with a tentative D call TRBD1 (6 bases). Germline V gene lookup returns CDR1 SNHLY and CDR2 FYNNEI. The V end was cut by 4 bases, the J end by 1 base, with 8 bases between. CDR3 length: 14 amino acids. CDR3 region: CASSGTAAKNIQYF. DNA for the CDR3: TGTGCCAGCAGTGGGACAGCGGCCAAAAACATTCAGTACTTC.

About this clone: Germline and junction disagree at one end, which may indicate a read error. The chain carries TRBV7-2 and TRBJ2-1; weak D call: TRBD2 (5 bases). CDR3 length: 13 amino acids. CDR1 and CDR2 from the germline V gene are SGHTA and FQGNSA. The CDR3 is CASSLAYSEGQFF. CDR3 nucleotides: TGTGCCAGCAGCCTAGCCTATAGCGAGGGGCAGTTCTTC.